This TCR beta chain was recovered during a study of graft-versus-host responses after intestinal transplantation. Across the study: Anti-thymocyte globulin was used for induction in all recipients, who then took tacrolimus and steroids for roughly 3 years.

Germline V CDR1 and CDR2: GTSNPN, SVGIG (reference sequence). The CDR3 contains 15 residues. Trimming shortened V by 3 bases and J by 8 bases, and 20 bases separated the two germline ends. This table comes from immunoSEQ multiplex PCR, and its TCRdb copy is limited to in-frame clones, with some not included. The sample lists about 120,000 clones, 90% seen once, with 0.18% in the top ten. On this clone: What it binds is unknown.

The sequence was collected from a human donor who received an intestinal transplant. The starting material was unstimulated CD4+ T cells sorted from spleen or lymph node cells, obtained before intestinal transplant. J is TRBJ2-1 and V is TRBV30, with a weak D call TRBD2 (5 bases). The CDR3 region is CAWSWASIIGHEQFF. The CDR3 region has the DNA TGTGCCTGGAGCTGGGCTAGCATCATAGGCCATGAGCAGTTCTTC.